The rows below give T cell receptor beta chains drawn from one sample of a study of PD-1 blockade in classical Hodgkin lymphoma. Clones were read by immunoSEQ multiplex PCR, and TCRdb kept only the in-frame ones, dropping some. The sample includes fewer than 20,000 clones, 80% to 95% of them seen just once. The sequenced sample consisted of peripheral blood mononuclear cells (PBMCs). The receptor set was obtained from a human donor with classical Hodgkin lymphoma. Both conserved end residues are part of each CDR3. Fields, in order: D gene, J gene, V gene, clone size, CDR3 DNA, CDR3 protein. The D gene is left open where the match is weak. Clone size is stated in some rows and not others, as once, few, many or a class when expanded.

- | TRBJ1-2 | TRBV5-4 | - | TGTGCCAGCAGCTTGTCACTAAGGAACTATGGCTACACCTTC | CASSLSLRNYGYTF
- | TRBJ2-3 | TRBV15 | - | TGTGCCACCAGCAGAGATCTCCCAGATACGCAGTATTTT | CATSRDLPDTQYF
- | TRBJ2-6 | TRBV4-2 | - | TGTGCCAGCAGCCAAGATGCGGGCTCTGGGGCCAACGTCCTGACTTTC | CASSQDAGSGANVLTF
TRBD2 | TRBJ2-2 | TRBV6-4 | few | TGTGCCAGCAGCCGACTAGCGGGAGGGGACACCGGGGAGCTGTTTTTT | CASSRLAGGDTGELFF
- | TRBJ2-7 | TRBV7-9 | - | TGTGCCAGCAGCTCCTGGACTAACTACGAGCAGTACTTC | CASSSWTNYEQYF
TRBD1 | TRBJ1-2 | TRBV9 | - | TGTGCCAGCAGCCCAATGGGACTGGGACAGGGATATGGCTACACCTTC | CASSPMGLGQGYGYTF
- | TRBJ2-3 | TRBV6-6 | - | TGTGCCAGCAGTCGAGGGAGGGACAGCCCCACAGATACGCAGTATTTT | CASSRGRDSPTDTQYF
- | TRBJ1-5 | TRBV6-5 | few | TGTGCCAGCTCCCGCGAGGGACATAGCAATCAGCCCCAGCATTTT | CASSREGHSNQPQHF
TRBD2 | TRBJ2-1 | TRBV25-1 | - | TGTGCCAGCAGTGAATCCGGGACTAGCGGCTACAATGAGCAGTTCTTC | CASSESGTSGYNEQFF
- | TRBJ1-5 | TRBV27 | few | TGTGCCACCGGCGGAGAGAACCAGCCCCAGCATTTT | CATGGENQPQHF
TRBD1 | TRBJ2-1 | TRBV28 | - | TGTGCCAGCAGTGCCCTCAGACAGGGGGCCTACAATGAGCAGTTCTTC | CASSALRQGAYNEQFF
- | TRBJ2-2 | TRBV25-1 | few | TGTGCCGGGGCGGCGGCCACCGGGGAGCTGTTTTTT | CAGAAATGELFF
- | TRBJ2-5 | TRBV25-1 | - | TGTGCCAGCAGCCAAAAGGGTCTAGACGGCGAGACCCAGTACTTC | CASSQKGLDGETQYF
- | TRBJ1-3 | TRBV6-5 | - | TGTGCCAGCAGTACAGGGTCATCCGGCACCATATATTTT | CASSTGSSGTIYF
- | TRBJ1-1 | TRBV20-1 | once | TGCAGTGCTCAGAACACTGAAGCTTTCTTT | CSAQNTEAFF
- | TRBJ2-3 | TRBV27 | - | TGTGCCAGCAGTGGGGGGCTTGGCACAGATACGCAGTATTTT | CASSGGLGTDTQYF
- | TRBJ1-6 | TRBV6-4 | once | TGTGCCAGCAGTGACTCCCCAGGGAATTCACCCCTCCACTTT | CASSDSPGNSPLHF
- | TRBJ2-5 | TRBV11-1 | - | TGTGCCAGCAGCCCAACTGCCCTGGGGACCCAGTACTTC | CASSPTALGTQYF
- | TRBJ2-5 | TRBV25-1 | - | TGTGCCAGCAGTGGTCAAGAGACCCAGTACTTC | CASSGQETQYF
TRBD2 | TRBJ2-5 | TRBV11-2 | - | TGTGCCAGCAGCTTGACTAGCGGCCAAGAGACCCAGTACTTC | CASSLTSGQETQYF
TRBD2 | TRBJ2-5 | TRBV25-1 | - | TGTGCCAGCAGTGAAGCTAGCGGGAGAAAGGAGACCCAGTACTTC | CASSEASGRKETQYF
- | TRBJ2-1 | TRBV5-1 | - | TGCGCCAGCAATGGGGAGGCCTACAATGAGCAGTTCTTC | CASNGEAYNEQFF
- | TRBJ1-5 | TRBV15 | - | TGTGCCACCAGCAACGTTAGACAGAATCCAGTAGGTATATATAGCAATCAGCCCCAGCATTTT | CATSNVRQNPVGIYSNQPQHF